This T cell receptor (beta chain) was identified during a study of blood T cells in healthy people across ages. A single count supports this clonotype. Germline-derived CDR1 and CDR2 are ENHRY and SYGVKD. V lost 6 bases to trimming and J lost 4 bases, with 6 bases between them. The CDR3 contains 12 residues. Total RNA extraction produced at least 5.5 micrograms (per sample) for the study. A J-beta primer mix and a sample-barcoded 5' primer were used in a second PCR of about 6 to 12 cycles. Each CDR3 protein is one row after TCRdb ran MiXCR on the 5' RACE reads. The table has 1.2 million to 1.5 million distinct CDR3 sequences, roughly 59% seen once.

The material sequenced was blood. The rearrangement uses TRBV10-3 and TRBJ2-2; D not certain. The receptor's source is a young man in good health. This CDR3 is CAIRASTGELFF. In nucleotides, the CDR3 is TGTGCCATCAGGGCATCCACCGGGGAGCTGTTTTTT.